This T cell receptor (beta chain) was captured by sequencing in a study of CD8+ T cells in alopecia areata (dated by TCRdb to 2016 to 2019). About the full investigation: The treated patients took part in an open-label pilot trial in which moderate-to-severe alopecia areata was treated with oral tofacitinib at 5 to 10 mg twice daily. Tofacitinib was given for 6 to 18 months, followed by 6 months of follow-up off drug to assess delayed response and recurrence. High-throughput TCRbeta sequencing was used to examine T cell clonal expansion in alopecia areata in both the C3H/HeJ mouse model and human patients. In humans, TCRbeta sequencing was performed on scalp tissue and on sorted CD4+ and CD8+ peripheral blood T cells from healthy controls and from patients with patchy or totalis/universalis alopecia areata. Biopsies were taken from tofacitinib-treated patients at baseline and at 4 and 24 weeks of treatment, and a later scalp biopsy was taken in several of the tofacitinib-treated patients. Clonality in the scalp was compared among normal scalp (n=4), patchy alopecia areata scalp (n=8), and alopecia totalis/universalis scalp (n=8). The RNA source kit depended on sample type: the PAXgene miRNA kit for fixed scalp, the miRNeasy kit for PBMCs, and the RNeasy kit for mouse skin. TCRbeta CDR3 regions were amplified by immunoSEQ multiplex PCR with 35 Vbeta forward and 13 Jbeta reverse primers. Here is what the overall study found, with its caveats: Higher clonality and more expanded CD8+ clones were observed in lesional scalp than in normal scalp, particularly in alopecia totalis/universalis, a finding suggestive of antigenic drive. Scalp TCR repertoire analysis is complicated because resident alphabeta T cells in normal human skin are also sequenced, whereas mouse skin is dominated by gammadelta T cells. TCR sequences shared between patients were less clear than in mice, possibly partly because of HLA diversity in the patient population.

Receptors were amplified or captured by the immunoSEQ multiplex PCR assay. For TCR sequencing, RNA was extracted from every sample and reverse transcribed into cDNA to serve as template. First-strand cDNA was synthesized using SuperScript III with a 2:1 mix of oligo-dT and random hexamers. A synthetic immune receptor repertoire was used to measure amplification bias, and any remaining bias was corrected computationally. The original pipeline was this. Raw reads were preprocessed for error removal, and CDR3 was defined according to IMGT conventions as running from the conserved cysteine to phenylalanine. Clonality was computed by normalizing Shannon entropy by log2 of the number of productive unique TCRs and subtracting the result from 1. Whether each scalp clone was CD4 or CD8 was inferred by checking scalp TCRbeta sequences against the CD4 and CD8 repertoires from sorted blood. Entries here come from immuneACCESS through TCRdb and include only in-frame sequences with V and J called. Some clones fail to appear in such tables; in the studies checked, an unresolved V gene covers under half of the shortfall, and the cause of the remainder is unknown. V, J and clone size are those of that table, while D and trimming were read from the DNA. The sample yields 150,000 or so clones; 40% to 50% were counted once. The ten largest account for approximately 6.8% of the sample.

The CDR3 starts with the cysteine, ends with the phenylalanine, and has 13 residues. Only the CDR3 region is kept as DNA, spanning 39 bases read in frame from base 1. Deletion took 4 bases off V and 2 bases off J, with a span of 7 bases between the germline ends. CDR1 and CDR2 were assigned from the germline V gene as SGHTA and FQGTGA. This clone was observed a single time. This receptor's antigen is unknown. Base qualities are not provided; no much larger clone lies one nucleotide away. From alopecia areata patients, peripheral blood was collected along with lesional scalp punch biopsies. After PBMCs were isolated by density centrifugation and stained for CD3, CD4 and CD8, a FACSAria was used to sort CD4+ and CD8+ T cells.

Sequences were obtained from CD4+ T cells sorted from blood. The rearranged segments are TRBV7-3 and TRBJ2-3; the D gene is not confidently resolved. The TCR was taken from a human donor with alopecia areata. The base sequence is TGTGCCAGCAGCTGGCAGAACACAGATACGCAGTATTTT. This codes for CASSWQNTDTQYF.